The 15 T cell receptor beta chains in this list originate from one sample, sequenced in a study of OX40 agonist ivuxolimab in advanced cancers. The method was immunoSEQ multiplex PCR; TCRdb's version includes in-frame clones alone and lacks a portion of them. The repertoire includes around 63,000 clones, around 90% of them detected once, and 20% to 30% sits in the top ten. This sample comprised CD4+ or CD8+ T cells sorted from blood, obtained in a trial of the OX40 agonist ivuxolimab. These receptors all come from an adult with an advanced solid tumor such as melanoma, head and neck, liver or kidney cancer.

The chain employs TRBV7-2 and TRBJ2-1; unclear D gene. The CDR3 spans 15 residues. Trimming took 1 base from V and 0 from J, leaving 7 bases between them. Per the germline V gene, CDR1 is SGHTA and CDR2 is FQGNSA. This CDR3 is CASSLGVASYNEQFF. As DNA, the CDR3 is TGTGCCAGCAGCTTAGGGGTCGCCTCCTACAATGAGCAGTTCTTC.

The DNA for the CDR3 is TGCGCCAGCAGCCAAGGCCCGGGGCCCAGCACAGATACGCAGTATTTT. Translated, it gives CASSQGPGPSTDTQYF. The gene calls are TRBV4-1 and TRBJ2-3; D is tentatively TRBD1 or TRBD2 (5 bases each). The CDR3 has 16 amino acids. The germline CDR1 and CDR2 sequences are MGHRA and YSYEKL. Trimming took 1 base from V and 0 from J, leaving 11 bases between them.

The CDR3 DNA is TGTGCCAGCAGCCCCAACGGCCGTGGTTCCAATCAGCCCCAGCATTTT. The encoded protein is CASSPNGRGSNQPQHF. The chain carries TRBV7-2 and TRBJ1-5; D remains unclear. CDR3 length: 16 amino acids. V was cut by 5 bases and J by 3 bases, with 17 bases left in between. The germline V gene has CDR1 SGHTA and CDR2 FQGNSA. Full variable domain (rest looked up from reference TRBV7-2 and TRBJ1-5): GAGVSQSPSNKVTEKGKDVELRCDPISGHTALYWYRQSLGQGLEFLIYFQGNSAPDKSGLPSDRFSAERTGGSVSTLTIQRTQQEDSAVYLCASSPNGRGSNQPQHFGDGTRLSIL.

This chain joins TRBV7-2 and TRBJ2-5; D unresolved. Trimming cost V 2 bases and J 1 base, with 11 bases left between them. The CDR3 runs to 15 residues. The germline gives CDR1 SGHTA, CDR2 FQGNSA. The CDR3 bases are TGTGCCAGCAGCTTAAAAGGGCGGCTCCAAGAGACCCAGTACTTC. As protein: CASSLKGRLQETQYF.

The J gene is TRBJ2-1, the V gene TRBV27, with D maybe TRBD2 (5 bases). CDR1 is MNHEY and CDR2 is SMNVEV in the germline V gene (reference sequence). The V gene lost 10 bases and the J gene lost 1 base, with 11 bases spanning the gap. This CDR3 is 13 amino acids long. CDR3 in DNA: TGTGCCATTAGCACGGGGTCCTACAATGAGCAGTTCTTC. It translates to CAISTGSYNEQFF.

The chain uses TRBV25-1 and TRBJ2-5; D is undetermined. V gave up 0 bases and J gave up 1 base, with 6 bases separating them. This CDR3 has 14 amino acids. Per the germline V gene, CDR1 is MGHDK and CDR2 is SYGVNS. This CDR3 is CASSEYRTQETQYF. The CDR3 DNA reads TGTGCCAGCAGTGAATATCGGACCCAAGAGACCCAGTACTTC. The full variable domain, with the rest looked up from reference TRBV25-1 and TRBJ2-5, is EADIYQTPRYLVIGTGKKITLECSQTMGHDKMYWYQQDPGMELHLIHYSYGVNSTEKGDLSSESTVSRIRTEHFPLTLESARPSHTSQYLCASSEYRTQETQYFGPGTRLLVL.

Comments on this clone: Other DNA variants within this sample encode the same CDR3. The rearrangement uses TRBV28 and TRBJ1-5, with 10 bases lining up with TRBD1. This CDR3 is built from 14 residues. V was pared by 6 bases and J by 4 bases, with 3 bases of the junction left unmatched. CDR1 is MDHEN and CDR2 is SYDVKM in the germline V gene. The CDR3 nucleotides read TGTGCCAGCAGCGGACAGGGGGGAAATCAGCCCCAGCATTTT. Residues: CASSGQGGNQPQHF.

In DNA form, the CDR3 reads TGTGCCAGCAGCGCCGGGGTAGGCAGTAGCACAGATACGCAGTATTTT. Amino acid sequence: CASSAGVGSSTDTQYF. The chain recombines TRBV9 with TRBJ2-3; perhaps TRBD2 as D (5 bases). The germline V and J ends were trimmed by 3 bases and 0 bases, with 14 bases remaining between them. This CDR3 spans 16 amino acids. Germline V gene lookup returns CDR1 SGDLS and CDR2 YYNGEE.

The gene calls are TRBV28 and TRBJ2-3, with D possibly TRBD1 on 7 matching bases. This CDR3 comprises 15 residues. V dropped 2 bases and J dropped 5 bases, with 14 bases sitting between them. Looked up from germline, CDR1 is MDHEN and CDR2 is SYDVKM. Here the CDR3 DNA reads TGTGCCAGCAGTTTAGTACAGGGGAGGTTAGATACGCAGTATTTT. Translating it yields CASSLVQGRLDTQYF. The variable domain in full, with the rest retrieved from reference TRBV28 and TRBJ2-3, is DVKVTQSSRYLVKRTGEKVFLECVQDMDHENMFWYRQDPGLGLRLIYFSYDVKMKEKGDIPEGYSVSREKKERFSLILESASTNQTSMYLCASSLVQGRLDTQYFGPGTRLTVL.

This chain connects TRBV29-1 to TRBJ2-1; TRBD2 agrees at 7 bases. Germline V lookup: CDR1 SQVTM, CDR2 ANQGSEA. After removal of 6 bases from V and 3 bases from J, the junction contained 8 bases not matched to a gene. The CDR3 spans 14 residues. CDR3 loop: CSVDTAGDYNEQFF. The CDR3 nucleotides are TGCAGCGTAGACACCGCGGGGGACTACAATGAGCAGTTCTTC.

A single count supports this clone. This chain uses TRBV9 with TRBJ1-2, with TRBD1 identical over 8 bases. Germline V gives CDR1 SGDLS, CDR2 YYNGEE. This CDR3 spans 15 amino acids. J lost 4 bases, V lost 5 bases, and 10 bases had no gene match. CDR3 coding DNA: TGTGCCAGCAGTCCGGGACAGGAGTTACTCTATGGCTACACCTTC. Amino acids: CASSPGQELLYGYTF.

The genes are TRBV27 and TRBJ2-3; 8 bases line up with TRBD2. CDR1 and CDR2 from the germline V gene are MNHEY and SMNVEV (reference sequence). V dropped 7 bases and J dropped 0; count of bases not matched to a gene: 6. The CDR3 is made up of 15 amino acids. The CDR3 protein is CASTLAGPSTDTQYF. CDR3 sequence (DNA): TGTGCCAGCACCTTAGCGGGACCTAGCACAGATACGCAGTATTTT.

The chain links TRBV28 to TRBJ1-2, with D possibly being TRBD1 (5 bases). Between the trimmed V and J ends, which lost 5 bases and 3 bases, there was a span of 10 bases. Germline CDR1 MDHEN, CDR2 SYDVKM. The CDR3 runs 13 residues. The CDR3 DNA reads as TGTGCCAGCAGTGGGGCGCAGGACTATGGCTACACCTTC. It encodes CASSGAQDYGYTF.

This clone showed up just a few times. The chain employs TRBV27 and TRBJ2-7; D ambiguous. This CDR3 has 12 amino acids. Germline V gene sequence: CDR1 MNHEY, CDR2 SMNVEV (reference sequence). V gave up 5 bases and J gave up 5 bases, with 10 bases separating them. Here the CDR3 reads CASSERSHEQYF. CDR3 coding DNA: TGTGCCAGCAGTGAACGGAGCCACGAGCAGTACTTC.

The J gene is TRBJ1-1, the V gene TRBV4-2; TRBD1 might be the D (5 bases). In germline, CDR1 is LGHNA, CDR2 YNFKEQ. The CDR3 runs to 13 residues. The V end was cut by 6 bases, the J end by 4 bases, with 12 bases between. CDR3 loop: CASRPGGSTEAFF. In DNA form, the CDR3 reads TGTGCCAGCAGACCGGGGGGTAGCACTGAAGCTTTCTTT.